A selection of T cell receptor beta chains follows, all from one sample in a study of vaccination effects on CD4 cells after COVID-19. Profiling relied on immunoSEQ multiplex PCR, and the TCRdb table lists in-frame clones only, not all of them. Among tens of thousands of clones listed, about 80% were seen once. These receptors have no identified antigens. Sequenced material: CD4+ T cells from PBMCs cultured with a peptide pool, taken before COVID-19 vaccination. These TCRs come from a human donor who had a prior SARS-CoV-2 infection. Each CDR3 is given with its conserved first and last residue. Each record gives: CDR3 length, J gene, D gene, clone size, V gene, CDR3 DNA, CDR3 protein. The D gene is left open where the match is weak. Size is omitted from some rows. Given values are once, few, many or a class for expanded clones.

13 | TRBJ2-2 | - | once | TRBV6-5 | TGTGCCATCAAGGACAGGAACACCGGGGAGCTGTTTTTT | CAIKDRNTGELFF
13 | TRBJ2-5 | - | - | TRBV6-5 | TGTGCCAGCTCCTACGAGCTCGGAGAGACCCAGTACTTC | CASSYELGETQYF
13 | TRBJ2-3 | - | - | TRBV10-3 | TGTGCCATCAGCCCGGACCTCACAGATACGCAGTATTTT | CAISPDLTDTQYF
14 | TRBJ2-5 | TRBD2 | - | TRBV6-5 | TGTGCCAGCAGTCCAGCGGGAGCCGAAGAGACCCAGTACTTC | CASSPAGAEETQYF
16 | TRBJ2-2 | - | - | TRBV7-8 | TGTGCCAGCAGCCCGAACCCGCGGGGAGGCACCGGGGAGCTGTTTTTT | CASSPNPRGGTGELFF
16 | TRBJ1-5 | TRBD1 | - | TRBV6-2/TRBV6-3 | TGTGCCAGCAGTTTTGGGACAGGGATTAGCAATCAGCCCCAGCATTTT | CASSFGTGISNQPQHF
13 | TRBJ2-5 | TRBD2 | - | TRBV6-5 | TGTGCCAGCAGCCGCGGGAGGGCCGAGACCCAGTACTTC | CASSRGRAETQYF
13 | TRBJ2-7 | TRBD1 | - | TRBV30 | TGTGCCCGATCTGCGGGACAGGGGTACGAGCAGTACTTC | CARSAGQGYEQYF
19 | TRBJ2-1 | TRBD2 | few | TRBV24-1 | TGTGCCACCAGTGAGCCGGGACTAGCGGGGGAGAGCTCCTACAATGAGCAGTTCTTC | CATSEPGLAGESSYNEQFF
15 | TRBJ2-5 | - | once | TRBV11-1 | TGTGCCAGCAGTTTTGCGCCATTCGGACAAGAGACCCAGTACTTC | CASSFAPFGQETQYF
19 | TRBJ2-3 | TRBD1 | - | TRBV4-3 | TGCGCCAGCAGCCAAGAAGGGATCTCCGGGACAGGGGGCACAGATACGCAGTATTTT | CASSQEGISGTGGTDTQYF
12 | TRBJ2-7 | - | - | TRBV30 | TGTGCCTGGAGTAAGGGGTCCTACGAGCAGTACTTC | CAWSKGSYEQYF
13 | TRBJ2-7 | - | - | TRBV30 | TGTGCCTGGAACGGAGGGCAGGGGGTCGAGCAGTACTTC | CAWNGGQGVEQYF
13 | TRBJ1-4 | - | - | TRBV28 | TGTGCCAACCAACAGAGACCGGGGGAAAAACTGTTTTTT | CANQQRPGEKLFF
17 | TRBJ2-1 | - | - | TRBV5-4 | TGTGCCAGCAGCCCGCCCCCCGGAGCGGGCTCCTACAATGAGCAGTTCTTC | CASSPPPGAGSYNEQFF
12 | TRBJ2-2 | - | once | TRBV9 | TGTGCCAGCAGCGTCTCCACCGGGGAGCTGTTTTTT | CASSVSTGELFF
13 | TRBJ1-1 | - | - | TRBV6-5 | TGTGCCAGCAGGGGACGGTCGAGCACTGAAGCTTTCTTT | CASRGRSSTEAFF
15 | TRBJ2-7 | - | - | TRBV10-3 | TGTGCCATCAGTGAGTCGGCTAGCAGAACCTACGAGCAGTACTTC | CAISESASRTYEQYF
15 | TRBJ2-5 | - | - | TRBV5-4 | TGTGCCAGCAGCTTGGAACAGTTCGGCCAAGAGACCCAGTACTTC | CASSLEQFGQETQYF
12 | TRBJ2-7 | - | few | TRBV12-3/TRBV12-4 | TGTGCCAGCAGTTTTGTTCCTCTCGAGCAGTACTTC | CASSFVPLEQYF
16 | TRBJ2-7 | - | few | TRBV2 | TGTGCCAGCAGTGAATGGGCCTCCTGGGGGTCCTACGAGCAGTACTTC | CASSEWASWGSYEQYF
17 | TRBJ1-2 | - | - | TRBV11-2 | TGTGCCAGCAGCTCCCAGACAACCGGGACAATAAACTATGGCTACACCTTC | CASSSQTTGTINYGYTF
15 | TRBJ2-2 | TRBD2 | - | TRBV6-5 | TGTGCCAGCACCAAACTAGCGCCTCACACCGGGGAGCTGTTTTTT | CASTKLAPHTGELFF
13 | TRBJ2-5 | - | - | TRBV6-1 | TGTGCCAGCAGTGATACAGTAACTCGCACCCAGTACTTC | CASSDTVTRTQYF
18 | TRBJ2-3 | TRBD2 | - | TRBV24-1 | TGTGCCACCAGTGACCCGGGACTAGCGGGAGCCCCCACAGATACGCAGTATTTT | CATSDPGLAGAPTDTQYF
14 | TRBJ2-5 | TRBD2 | - | TRBV5-4 | TGTGCCAGCAGATTGACTAGCGACCAAGAGACCCAGTACTTC | CASRLTSDQETQYF
13 | TRBJ1-1 | - | - | TRBV7-3 | TGTGCCAGCAGCAAGGGGTTGAACACTGAAGCTTTCTTT | CASSKGLNTEAFF
13 | TRBJ2-7 | - | - | TRBV4-1 | TGCGCCAGCAGCCACGCCCACTCCTACGAGCAGTACTTC | CASSHAHSYEQYF
16 | TRBJ2-3 | TRBD1 | - | TRBV5-8 | TGTGCCAGCAGCTTGGACGGGACAGGGGGCACAGATACGCAGTATTTT | CASSLDGTGGTDTQYF
13 | TRBJ2-1 | TRBD2 | - | TRBV6-2/TRBV6-3 | TGTGCCAGCAGTTCGCGACTAGCGGATGAGCAGTTCTTC | CASSSRLADEQFF
15 | TRBJ2-7 | TRBD1 | - | TRBV5-1 | TGCGCCAGCAGCTTCGTAGGACAGGGGGCGGGGGAGCAGTACTTC | CASSFVGQGAGEQYF
15 | TRBJ2-1 | TRBD2 | - | TRBV4-1 | TGCGCCAGCAGCCAAGAGGCGGCTAGCGGGGGGGGGCAGTTCTTC | CASSQEAASGGGQFF
15 | TRBJ2-3 | TRBD2 | - | TRBV2 | TGTGCCAGCATAAGGGCTAGCGGGGTCGCAGATACGCAGTATTTT | CASIRASGVADTQYF
13 | TRBJ1-2 | - | - | TRBV20-1 | TGCAGTGCTAGTGAAGGGGAAGACTATGGCTACACCTTC | CSASEGEDYGYTF
14 | TRBJ2-3 | TRBD2 | once | TRBV24-1 | TGTGCCACCAGAGCTAGCGGGGACGCAGATACGCAGTATTTT | CATRASGDADTQYF
13 | TRBJ2-1 | - | - | TRBV29-1 | TGCAGCGGGAGAGGGGGTTTGGTAAGTGAGCAGTTCTTC | CSGRGGLVSEQFF
14 | TRBJ2-5 | - | - | TRBV6-5 | TGTGCCAGCAGGAGCGTTGGCGGATCCGGGACCCAGTACTTC | CASRSVGGSGTQYF
12 | TRBJ1-2 | - | - | TRBV25-1 | TGTGCCAGCAGTGATATGGGGATTGGCTACACCTTC | CASSDMGIGYTF
15 | TRBJ2-7 | TRBD2 | - | TRBV5-1 | TGCGCCAGCAGCTTGGGACTAGCTTTAGCCTACGAGCAGTACTTC | CASSLGLALAYEQYF
13 | TRBJ1-2 | - | - | TRBV7-9 | TGTGCCAGCAGCTTAGCGGGCAGCTATGGCTACACCTTC | CASSLAGSYGYTF
14 | TRBJ1-2 | - | - | TRBV2 | TGTGCCAGTAGAGGGCCAGGTTGGGGCTATGGCTACACCTTC | CASRGPGWGYGYTF
15 | TRBJ2-1 | - | - | TRBV11-3 | TGTGCCAGCAGCAAGATGGGGCTAGCCTACAATGAGCAGTTCTTC | CASSKMGLAYNEQFF
15 | TRBJ2-1 | - | - | TRBV5-4 | TGTGCCAGCACCCCTGGGGGGACAGCGTACAATGAGCAGTTCTTC | CASTPGGTAYNEQFF
15 | TRBJ2-7 | - | - | TRBV30 | TGTGCCTGGAGTGTGACAGGGCGGGAGGTCTACGAGCAGTACTTC | CAWSVTGREVYEQYF
15 | TRBJ2-7 | TRBD2 | large | TRBV6-5 | TGTGCCAGCAGCGCCGCCGGGACTAGCCTTTACGAGCAGTACTTC | CASSAAGTSLYEQYF
15 | TRBJ1-6 | - | - | TRBV27 | TGTGCCAGCGGACCGTTTTGGGGGGCCGGTTCACCCCTCCACTTT | CASGPFWGAGSPLHF
16 | TRBJ2-1 | TRBD2 | - | TRBV7-6 | TGTGCCAGCAGCATTCACGGGACTAGCGGGTACAATGAGCAGTTCTTC | CASSIHGTSGYNEQFF
15 | TRBJ1-4 | - | - | TRBV6-1 | TGTGCCAGCAGTGAATGGCGGCAGACCAATGAAAAACTGTTTTTT | CASSEWRQTNEKLFF
16 | TRBJ2-2 | TRBD1 | - | TRBV5-1 | TGCGCCAGCAGCTTACAGGGGGGACGTGGCACCGGGGAGCTGTTTTTT | CASSLQGGRGTGELFF
12 | TRBJ1-1 | - | few | TRBV10-1 | TGCGCCAGCAGAAGACAGGCCACTGAAGCTTTCTTT | CASRRQATEAFF
17 | TRBJ2-1 | TRBD1 | - | TRBV4-3 | TGCGCCAGCAGCCAAGGGGCCGGGACAGGGGGCCCTGATGAGCAGTTCTTC | CASSQGAGTGGPDEQFF
14 | TRBJ1-5 | TRBD1 | - | TRBV2 | TGTGCCAGCAGTGAAGTGACAGGGGATCAGCCCCAGCATTTT | CASSEVTGDQPQHF
14 | TRBJ1-5 | - | - | TRBV18 | TGTGCCAGCTCAAAGGACAGAAACAATCAGCCCCAGCATTTT | CASSKDRNNQPQHF
14 | TRBJ2-5 | - | - | TRBV18 | TGTGCCAGCTCACCAGTGGGGTCTAAAGAGACCCAGTACTTC | CASSPVGSKETQYF
14 | TRBJ1-2 | - | - | TRBV11-2 | TGTGCCAGCAGCTTAATTCAGGGGAGAGATGGCTACACCTTC | CASSLIQGRDGYTF
14 | TRBJ2-7 | - | - | TRBV18 | TGTGCCAGCTCACCACGGAGGGGGGCGGACGAGCAGTACTTC | CASSPRRGADEQYF
18 | TRBJ1-6 | TRBD1 | few | TRBV4-2 | TGTGCCAGCAGCCAAGATTTTATTAGACAGGGGGATAATTCACCCCTCCACTTT | CASSQDFIRQGDNSPLHF
14 | TRBJ2-7 | - | - | TRBV10-3 | TGTGCCATCAGTGAACCGCCAGGGGCCTACGAGCAGTACTTC | CAISEPPGAYEQYF
13 | TRBJ2-7 | TRBD1 | - | TRBV7-8 | TGTGCCAGCAAGGAGGACAGGGGCTACGAGCAGTACTTC | CASKEDRGYEQYF